This passage covers 27 T cell receptor beta chains from one sample sequenced in a study of T cells expressing NK-cell markers. With the 5' RACE reads reprocessed, TCRdb shows one record per CDR3 protein and no DNA. Across under 600,000 distinct CDR3 sequences, the top ten clones capture 1.4% of the sample. The source material was blood T cells: a sorted CD56 or NKG2C T cell subset, CD4+ or CD8+ T cells, or bulk PBMC T cells (not recorded which). These receptors originate from a woman aged 45-65 years in good health.

This chain uses TRBV29-1 with TRBJ1-2; TCRdb's D gene call, TRBD1, goes unchecked for lack of DNA. The V gene's germline CDR1 is SQVTM and CDR2 ANQGSEA. The CDR3 spans 14 residues. The CDR3: CSSGTGKGNYGYTF.

V gene TRBV5-6 combines with J gene TRBJ1-5; TCRdb calls TRBD1, which cannot be checked without DNA. Germline V gene data show CDR1 as SGHDT and CDR2 as YYEEEE. This CDR3 is built from 14 residues. CDR3 sequence reads: CASSGGQPNQPQHF.

The rearrangement links TRBV5-1 to TRBJ2-1; the TCRdb call, TRBD1, lacks DNA for checking. The CDR3 contains 13 residues. CDR1 SGHRS and CDR2 YFSETQ come from the germline V gene. CDR3 protein: CASSGTLNNEQFF.

The genes are TRBV7-9 and TRBJ2-5; TCRdb proposes TRBD2, but this gene call is untestable without DNA. This CDR3 is built from 14 residues. Germline CDR1 is SEHNR and CDR2 is FQNEAQ (reference sequence). The CDR3 protein is CASSSAGTAGTQYF.

V is TRBV18 and J is TRBJ2-2; lacking DNA, the TRBD2 call made by TCRdb goes unchecked. Germline loops: CDR1 KGHSH, CDR2 LQKENI. This CDR3 has 16 residues. Here the CDR3 reads CASSPTGTSVTGELFF.

The gene calls are TRBV12-3 or TRBV12-4 and TRBJ2-2; TCRdb's D call of TRBD1 is untestable without DNA. The CDR3 is 18 amino acids. The CDR3 sequence: CASSSGGFSASNTGELFF.

J is TRBJ2-1 and V is TRBV10-2; there is no DNA to check the TCRdb D call of TRBD1. The germline gives CDR1 WSHSY, CDR2 SAAADI. The CDR3 sequence is 15 residues long. The CDR3 is CASKGFGGQNNEQFF.

The chain links TRBV10-3 to TRBJ2-1. Germline loops: CDR1 ENHRY, CDR2 SYGVKD. The CDR3 consists of 11 residues. The chain's CDR3 is CAISERSLWFF.

This chain joins TRBV5-5 and TRBJ2-4; TCRdb names TRBD1, which stays unverified in the absence of DNA. This CDR3 spans 15 amino acids. Per the germline V gene, CDR1 is SGHKS and CDR2 is YYEKEE (reference sequence). The CDR3 loop reads CASSLQGEAKNIQYF.

This rearrangement joins TRBV6-5 to TRBJ2-6; TCRdb returns TRBD1, unconfirmable since there is no DNA. The CDR3 sequence is 18 residues long. CDR1 is MNHEY, CDR2 SVGAGI, per germline. CDR3 sequence reads: CASSFRPTGGSGANVLTF.

V gene TRBV25-1 combines with J gene TRBJ2-7. This CDR3 has 13 amino acids. Per the germline V gene, CDR1 is MGHDK and CDR2 is SYGVNS. CDR3 sequence: CASSDQNIYEQYF.

The V gene is TRBV7-6, the J gene TRBJ2-1; TCRdb gives TRBD1 as the D gene, but with no DNA this cannot be confirmed. CDR1 SGHVS and CDR2 FNYEAQ come from the germline V gene. CDR3 length: 16 amino acids. The CDR3 reads CASSLARGSSYNEQFF.

The chain combines TRBV5-1 with TRBJ1-5. The CDR3 runs to 16 residues. CDR1 and CDR2 (germline): SGHRS, YFSETQ. CDR3 sequence reads: CASSSRTPPSNQPQHF.

This sequence joins TRBV12-3 or TRBV12-4 and TRBJ2-6; TCRdb's D gene call, TRBD2, goes unchecked for lack of DNA. The CDR3 contains 17 residues. This CDR3 reads CASSNKREGPGANVLTF.

The J gene is TRBJ1-4, the V gene TRBV12-3 or TRBV12-4; TCRdb selects TRBD1, and the lack of DNA leaves this call unchecked. This CDR3 has 12 residues. CDR3: CASSLRDRKLFF.

The chain links TRBV30 to TRBJ2-5. CDR3 length equals 11 residues. Germline V gene sequence: CDR1 GTSNPN, CDR2 SVGIG (reference sequence). CDR3 in amino acids: CAWTVAETQYF.

This chain connects TRBV5-5 to TRBJ2-1; TCRdb picks TRBD2, but there is no DNA to check that call. The CDR3 is 18 residues long. Germline CDR1 SGHKS, CDR2 YYEKEE (reference sequence). The chain's CDR3 is CASSPHPPPSGGYNEQFF.

The chain recombines TRBV2 with TRBJ1-5; TCRdb gives TRBD1 as the D gene, but with no DNA this cannot be confirmed. The CDR3 runs 13 residues. Germline V CDR1 and CDR2: SNHLY, FYNNEI. The CDR3 loop is CASSGDTGATQHF. Using reference TRBV2 and TRBJ1-5 for the parts outside the CDR3, the full variable domain is EPEVTQTPSHQVTQMGQEVILRCVPISNHLYFYWYRQILGQKVEFLVSFYNNEISEKSEIFDDQFSVERPDGSNFTLKIRSTKLEDSAMYFCASSGDTGATQHFGDGTRLSIL.

V is TRBV6-2 or TRBV6-3 and J is TRBJ1-5; TCRdb returns TRBD1, unconfirmable since there is no DNA. Germline values: CDR1 MNHEY, CDR2 SVGEGT. This CDR3 spans 16 amino acids. The chain's CDR3 is CASSYPTGWSNQPQHF.

The chain carries TRBV7-8 and TRBJ2-1; with no DNA, the TCRdb D assignment of TRBD1 cannot be verified. The CDR3 is 16 residues long. Germline V gene lookup returns CDR1 SGHVS and CDR2 FQNEAQ. The chain's CDR3 is CASSETGAGTINEQFF.

V gene TRBV5-1 combines with J gene TRBJ2-4; the TRBD2 assignment by TCRdb is unverifiable without DNA. The CDR3 loop spans 16 amino acids. Per the germline V gene, CDR1 is SGHRS and CDR2 is YFSETQ. The chain's CDR3 is CASSLATAAGLNIQYF.

This CDR3 is CASGLTGSNEQFF. The V gene is TRBV12-3 or TRBV12-4, the J gene TRBJ2-1. The CDR3 has 13 residues.

The V gene is TRBV20-1, the J gene TRBJ2-1. The CDR3 consists of 15 residues. Germline V gene data show CDR1 as DFQATT and CDR2 as SNEGSKA (reference sequence). CDR3 protein: CSARDSQRVYNEQFF.

The chain employs TRBV6-4 and TRBJ2-1. CDR3 size: 13 residues. Germline CDR1 MRHNA, CDR2 SNTAGT. The CDR3 loop reads CASSDGVENEQFF.

The chain links TRBV12-3 or TRBV12-4 to TRBJ2-7. The CDR3 loop spans 14 amino acids. This CDR3 is CASTKRGLSYEQYF.

The CDR3 spells CASSLPTSGLSTDTQYF. This sequence joins TRBV5-1 and TRBJ2-3; TCRdb gives TRBD2 as the D gene, but with no DNA this cannot be confirmed. CDR1 is SGHRS and CDR2 is YFSETQ in the germline V gene. The CDR3 has 17 amino acids.

The V gene is TRBV30, the J gene TRBJ2-1; TCRdb gives TRBD1 as the D gene, but with no DNA this cannot be confirmed. Germline V gene sequence: CDR1 GTSNPN, CDR2 SVGIG (reference sequence). The CDR3 extends over 12 amino acids. Here the CDR3 reads CAWGQGNDEQFF.